A selection of T cell receptor beta chains follows, all from one sample in a study of T cell changes during pregnancy in multiple sclerosis. TCRdb keeps only in-frame clones here, not all; method: immunoSEQ multiplex PCR. The sample lists around 34,000 clones, 90% occurring once. This sample comprised CD8+ T cells from peripheral blood mononuclear cells, obtained before pregnancy. The source of these receptors is a female donor with multiple sclerosis, enrolled in a pregnancy study. The CDR3 runs from the conserved cysteine through the conserved F or W. The D gene is left open where the match is weak. Some rows mark clone size as missing; the rest say once, few, many or name a class of expanded clone.

j_gene: TRBJ1-2
d_gene: -
abundance: -
v_gene: TRBV6-5
CDR3aa: CASSYWSGSGYGYTF
CDR3nt: TGTGCCAGCAGTTACTGGTCCGGGAGCGGCTATGGCTACACCTTC

j_gene: TRBJ2-7
d_gene: TRBD1
abundance: once
v_gene: TRBV19
CDR3aa: CASSTGQVRDEQYF
CDR3nt: TGTGCCAGTAGTACAGGACAGGTTCGGGACGAGCAGTACTTC

j_gene: TRBJ2-7
d_gene: -
abundance: -
v_gene: TRBV10-3
CDR3aa: CAISPGYEQYF
CDR3nt: TGTGCCATCAGCCCCGGTTACGAGCAGTACTTC

j_gene: TRBJ1-2
d_gene: -
abundance: -
v_gene: TRBV10-1
CDR3aa: CASSPRGADYGYTF
CDR3nt: TGCGCCAGCAGTCCTCGGGGGGCAGACTATGGCTACACCTTC

j_gene: TRBJ2-7
d_gene: TRBD2
abundance: -
v_gene: TRBV5-1
CDR3aa: CASSEGLAGISYEQYF
CDR3nt: TGCGCCAGCAGTGAAGGACTAGCGGGGATTAGCTACGAGCAGTACTTC

j_gene: TRBJ2-7
d_gene: TRBD2
abundance: -
v_gene: TRBV19
CDR3aa: CASSITSGSTYEQYF
CDR3nt: TGTGCCAGTAGTATTACGAGCGGGAGTACCTACGAGCAGTACTTC

j_gene: TRBJ2-5
d_gene: TRBD1
abundance: -
v_gene: TRBV6-5
CDR3aa: CASSYGGTGVWETQYF
CDR3nt: TGTGCCAGCAGTTACGGGGGGACAGGGGTTTGGGAGACCCAGTACTTC

j_gene: TRBJ1-1
d_gene: TRBD1
abundance: -
v_gene: TRBV7-2
CDR3aa: CASSYTGDVAFF
CDR3nt: TGTGCCAGCAGCTATACAGGGGACGTAGCTTTCTTT

j_gene: TRBJ2-7
d_gene: -
abundance: -
v_gene: TRBV7-3
CDR3aa: CASSSREGYEQYF
CDR3nt: TGTGCCAGCAGCTCCCGGGAAGGCTACGAGCAGTACTTC

j_gene: TRBJ1-1
d_gene: -
abundance: -
v_gene: TRBV19
CDR3aa: CASSTGLGNTEAFF
CDR3nt: TGTGCCAGTAGTACAGGGTTAGGGAACACTGAAGCTTTCTTT

j_gene: TRBJ2-7
d_gene: -
abundance: -
v_gene: TRBV13
CDR3aa: CASSSGGAQVLTDEQYF
CDR3nt: TGTGCCAGCAGCTCGGGCGGGGCACAGGTTCTAACGGACGAGCAGTACTTC

j_gene: TRBJ1-5
d_gene: TRBD1
abundance: few
v_gene: TRBV27
CDR3aa: CASRTGGDGNQPQHF
CDR3nt: TGTGCCAGCAGGACAGGGGGCGACGGCAATCAGCCCCAGCATTTT

j_gene: TRBJ1-1
d_gene: TRBD1
abundance: -
v_gene: TRBV19
CDR3aa: CASSPQGGIAEAFF
CDR3nt: TGTGCCAGTAGTCCACAGGGGGGGATCGCTGAAGCTTTCTTT

j_gene: TRBJ1-1
d_gene: -
abundance: -
v_gene: TRBV7-9
CDR3aa: CASSLDAGTEAFF
CDR3nt: TGTGCCAGCAGCCTGGACGCGGGAACTGAAGCTTTCTTT

j_gene: TRBJ2-7
d_gene: -
abundance: -
v_gene: TRBV5-5
CDR3aa: CASSFSRVDEQYF
CDR3nt: TGTGCCAGCAGCTTCTCGAGGGTAGACGAGCAGTACTTC

j_gene: TRBJ2-3
d_gene: TRBD2
abundance: medium-sized
v_gene: TRBV11-3
CDR3aa: CASSLLAGDYTDTQYF
CDR3nt: TGTGCCAGCAGCTTGCTAGCGGGGGACTACACAGATACGCAGTATTTT

j_gene: TRBJ2-2
d_gene: TRBD2
abundance: -
v_gene: TRBV30
CDR3aa: CAWSVGGGYTGELFF
CDR3nt: TGTGCCTGGAGTGTCGGCGGGGGGTACACCGGGGAGCTGTTTTTT

j_gene: TRBJ2-7
d_gene: TRBD1
abundance: once
v_gene: TRBV5-1
CDR3aa: CASSLGQGDSYEQYF
CDR3nt: TGCGCCAGCAGCTTGGGACAGGGGGACTCCTACGAGCAGTACTTC

j_gene: TRBJ2-7
d_gene: -
abundance: -
v_gene: TRBV7-2
CDR3aa: CASSPDSGPSYEQYF
CDR3nt: TGTGCCAGCAGCCCCGATAGCGGACCTTCCTACGAGCAGTACTTC

j_gene: TRBJ2-7
d_gene: -
abundance: -
v_gene: TRBV29-1
CDR3aa: CSVELQDYEQYF
CDR3nt: TGCAGCGTTGAATTGCAGGATTACGAGCAGTACTTC

j_gene: TRBJ2-1
d_gene: -
abundance: -
v_gene: TRBV6-5
CDR3aa: CASSYAAGSYNEQFF
CDR3nt: TGTGCCAGCAGTTACGCGGCTGGCTCCTACAATGAGCAGTTCTTC

j_gene: TRBJ2-7
d_gene: -
abundance: -
v_gene: TRBV4-3
CDR3aa: CASSQAGTTRRGEQYF
CDR3nt: TGCGCCAGCAGCCAAGCAGGAACCACGAGACGTGGCGAGCAGTACTTC

j_gene: TRBJ2-2
d_gene: TRBD1
abundance: -
v_gene: TRBV9
CDR3aa: CASSVEWAGGGTGELFF
CDR3nt: TGTGCCAGCAGCGTAGAGTGGGCAGGGGGTGGCACCGGGGAGCTGTTTTTT

j_gene: TRBJ2-7
d_gene: TRBD1
abundance: once
v_gene: TRBV19
CDR3aa: CASSQTGGAPYEQYF
CDR3nt: TGTGCCAGTAGCCAGACAGGGGGCGCCCCCTACGAGCAGTACTTC

j_gene: TRBJ1-2
d_gene: -
abundance: -
v_gene: TRBV16
CDR3aa: CASSDRSYGYTF
CDR3nt: TGTGCCAGCAGTGACAGAAGCTATGGCTACACCTTC

j_gene: TRBJ1-5
d_gene: TRBD1
abundance: -
v_gene: TRBV7-8
CDR3aa: CASSLPRTGDLYNGNQPQHF
CDR3nt: TGTGCCAGCAGCTTACCCCGGACAGGGGACCTCTATAATGGCAATCAGCCCCAGCATTTT

j_gene: TRBJ1-4
d_gene: -
abundance: once
v_gene: TRBV11-1
CDR3aa: CASSSSYRDINEKLFF
CDR3nt: TGTGCCAGCAGCTCATCCTACCGGGACATAAATGAAAAACTGTTTTTT

j_gene: TRBJ1-5
d_gene: TRBD1
abundance: -
v_gene: TRBV10-3
CDR3aa: CAISAGDRVGQPQHF
CDR3nt: TGTGCCATCAGTGCGGGGGACAGGGTTGGTCAGCCCCAGCATTTT

j_gene: TRBJ2-3
d_gene: -
abundance: -
v_gene: TRBV13
CDR3aa: CASSLGGGRYTDTQYF
CDR3nt: TGTGCCAGCAGCTTAGGGGGGGGACGGTACACAGATACGCAGTATTTT

j_gene: TRBJ2-1
d_gene: TRBD1
abundance: -
v_gene: TRBV4-1
CDR3aa: CASSQGLGQGFEQFF
CDR3nt: TGCGCCAGCAGCCAAGGTTTAGGACAGGGTTTTGAGCAGTTCTTC

j_gene: TRBJ1-6
d_gene: TRBD1
abundance: -
v_gene: TRBV27
CDR3aa: CASSPSTGSSSPLHF
CDR3nt: TGTGCCAGCAGCCCCTCGACAGGGTCAAGTTCACCCCTCCACTTT

j_gene: TRBJ1-1
d_gene: -
abundance: -
v_gene: TRBV4-3
CDR3aa: CASSQDLSITGNTEAFF
CDR3nt: TGCGCCAGCAGCCAAGATCTCTCCATTACCGGGAACACTGAAGCTTTCTTT